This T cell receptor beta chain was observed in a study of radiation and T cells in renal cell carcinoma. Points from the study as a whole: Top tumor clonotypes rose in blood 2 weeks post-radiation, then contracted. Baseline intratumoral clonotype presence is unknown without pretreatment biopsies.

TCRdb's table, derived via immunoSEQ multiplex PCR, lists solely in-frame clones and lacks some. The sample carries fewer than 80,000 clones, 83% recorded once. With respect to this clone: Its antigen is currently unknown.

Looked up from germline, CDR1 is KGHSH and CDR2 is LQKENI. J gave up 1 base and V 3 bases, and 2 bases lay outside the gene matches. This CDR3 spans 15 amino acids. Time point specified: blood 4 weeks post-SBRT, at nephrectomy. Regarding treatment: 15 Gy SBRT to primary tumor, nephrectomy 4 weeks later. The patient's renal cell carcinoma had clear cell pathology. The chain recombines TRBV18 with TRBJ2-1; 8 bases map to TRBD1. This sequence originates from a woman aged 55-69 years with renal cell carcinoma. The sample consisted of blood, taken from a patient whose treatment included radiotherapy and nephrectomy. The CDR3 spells CASSPTGDSYNEQFF. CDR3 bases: TGTGCCAGCTCACCGACAGGGGATTCCTACAATGAGCAGTTCTTC. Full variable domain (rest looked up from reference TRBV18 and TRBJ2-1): NAGVMQNPRHLVRRRGQEARLRCSPMKGHSHVYWYRQLPEEGLKFMVYLQKENIIDESGMPKERFSAEFPKEGPSILRIQQVVRGDSAAYFCASSPTGDSYNEQFFGPGTRLTVL.